This T cell receptor beta chain was identified during a study of T cell changes during pregnancy in multiple sclerosis. The CDR3 consists of 16 residues. The V and J ends lost 3 bases and 4 bases respectively, with 18 bases between them. CDR1 and CDR2 from the germline V gene are MDHEN and SYDVKM. Only in-frame clones appear in the TCRdb table, and some are missing; sequencing was by immunoSEQ multiplex PCR. The data show about 69,000 clones, with 85% to 95% seen just once and roughly 2% held by the top ten. V is TRBV28 and J is TRBJ1-2; D is uncertain. The TCR originated in a female donor in good health, enrolled as a control in a pregnancy study. Source: peripheral blood, taken in the third trimester of pregnancy. The CDR3, as DNA: TGTGCCAGCAGTTTGAATCAGCCTTACGAGGGCTATGGCTACACCTTC. Translation: CASSLNQPYEGYGYTF.